Listed below are T cell receptor beta chains from one sample, sequenced in a study of PD-1 blockade in classical Hodgkin lymphoma. Profiled with immunoSEQ multiplex PCR; TCRdb holds only in-frame clones, not every one. The repertoire holds 9,500 to 15,000 clones, with under 85% as singletons. The sequences come from CD4+ T cells from blood, collected at baseline. The source is a human donor with classical Hodgkin lymphoma. CDR3s include the opening cysteine and the closing phenylalanine or tryptophan. Fields, in order: D gene, J gene, V gene, CDR3 length, clone size, CDR3 DNA, CDR3 protein. The D gene is left open where the match is weak. Clone size is given for some rows only: seen once, a few or many times, or a class if the clone is expanded.

.,TRBJ1-1,TRBV11-1,13,.,TGTGCCAGCAGTCCCAACAGGAACACTGAAGCTTTCTTT,CASSPNRNTEAFF
.,TRBJ2-7,TRBV9,16,.,TGTGCCAGCAGCGTAGAGGACGGGGGGCAGACCTACGAGCAGTACTTC,CASSVEDGGQTYEQYF
.,TRBJ1-3,TRBV11-2,15,.,TGTGCCAGCTGCCCATGGGACGGGTTGGAGAACACCATATATTTT,CASCPWDGLENTIYF
.,TRBJ2-3,TRBV14,15,.,TGTGCCAGCACCCTTCTGGGGGGCCGATTAGATACGCAGTATTTT,CASTLLGGRLDTQYF
TRBD1,TRBJ1-2,TRBV29-1,15,.,TGCAGCGTTGAGGGGACAGGGGAGTCCCACTATGGCTACACCTTC,CSVEGTGESHYGYTF
.,TRBJ1-3,TRBV19,12,.,TGTGCCAGTAGTATCACAGGAAACACCATATATTTT,CASSITGNTIYF
.,TRBJ2-5,TRBV7-3,12,.,TGTGCCAGCAGCCCGGGGACAGAGACCCAGTACTTC,CASSPGTETQYF
.,TRBJ1-6,TRBV15,13,.,TGTGCCACCAGCAGGGAACAGGATTCACCCCTCCACTTT,CATSREQDSPLHF
.,TRBJ1-1,TRBV27,14,once,TGTGCCAGCAGACCGGGCGGGGGTTACACTGAAGCTTTCTTT,CASRPGGGYTEAFF
.,TRBJ2-4,TRBV23-1,12,once,TGCGCCAGCAGTCAGCCGGGACCCGGCGGGAACTTC,CASSQPGPGGNF